The source of this TCR beta chain is a study of blood T cell repertoires in COVID-19. Looking at the study overall: Recovery among Cohort 3 donors was established by two negative PCRs, clearance, or symptom resolution. Samples came from the United States, Italy and Spain, spanning acute and convalescent COVID-19.

V was clipped by 0 bases and J by 2 bases; unmatched bases: 11. The germline gives CDR1 LGHNA, CDR2 YNFKEQ. The CDR3 is 19 residues long. This clone was picked up one time. Sequencing was performed with immunoSEQ multiplex PCR; in TCRdb, only in-frame clones are kept and a portion is missing. The sample gives some 330,000 clones, more than 75% of which show up once; roughly 1.9% is in the top ten. The sample consisted of PBMCs or T cells enriched from blood (not recorded which). The chain is built from TRBV4-2 and TRBJ1-5, with 9 bases aligning to TRBD1. This clonotype was sampled from a man between 40 and 49 years old in a cohort exposed to, infected with or recovered from COVID-19 (not recorded which). In nucleotides, the CDR3 is TGTGCCAGCAGCCAAGATCTAAGGACAGGGGCGAGGGGCAATCAGCCCCAGCATTTT. It translates to CASSQDLRTGARGNQPQHF.